This T cell receptor beta chain was obtained from a study of CXCR3-negative and CXCR3-positive naive CD8 T cells. Notes on the study in general: The level of CXCR3 expression partially decreased after cryopreservation; the majority of assays used fresh PBMCs. CXCR3-positive naive cells carried more hydrophobic TRB CDR3s than CXCR3-negative naive cells did. TRBV-TRBJ usage matched between naive CXCR3-negative and CXCR3-positive cells but not between memory cells.

Naive CD8+ T cells showed CD45RO-CCR7+CD27+CD95-. The libraries of TRB cDNA were constructed through 5' RACE using UMI labels. TCRdb re-called the 5' RACE reads and gives one entry per CDR3 protein, without DNA. The sample includes tens of thousands of distinct CDR3 sequences. Comment on this clonotype: Antigen specificity is unknown.

The sequenced sample was naive CXCR3- CD8+ T cells from blood. Sample subset: CD45RO-CCR7+CD27+CD95- naive CD8+ T cells lacking CXCR3 (TNR3-). The receptor was isolated from a human donor in good health. Some clones in this sample may be carry-over from other donors' samples.

CDR3 amino acids: CASRDYDFSPMYGYTF. V and J are TRBV2 and TRBJ1-2. Germline CDR1 and CDR2: SNHLY and FYNNEI. The CDR3 totals 16 residues.